This TCR beta chain was identified during a study of T-cell memory formation after mild COVID-19. Study-level results: There was a balanced CD4/CD8 profile in clones contracting day 15 to 85, and later expanders leaned CD4+.

TCRdb independently ran MiXCR on the 5' RACE reads; one entry per CDR3 protein. Of about 140,000 distinct CDR3 sequences listed, 15% to 20% were seen once; the top ten hold over 2%. There are 16 residues in the CDR3. V shed 5 bases and J 1 base; nucleotides not matched to a gene: 5. Germline CDR1 is KGHSH and CDR2 is LQKENI. As concerns this clonotype: The antigen remains undetermined.

The sequence was obtained from an adult woman who had mild COVID-19 (a few samples of this study predate the infection). Cell type and time point are not known. Material for sequencing was PBMCs or a T cell subset sorted from them (not recorded which). This rearrangement joins TRBV18 to TRBJ2-6, with 7 nucleotides matching TRBD2. The CDR3 DNA follows: TGTGCCAGCTCAGACCGGCGGGAGTCTGGGGCCAACGTCCTGACTTTC. Translating it yields CASSDRRESGANVLTF.